The rows below give T cell receptor beta chains drawn from one sample of a study of neurological immune-mediated disorders. TCRdb used MiXCR to reprocess the 5' RACE reads, holding one entry per CDR3 protein. The sample has 75,000 to 90,000 distinct CDR3 sequences, about a tenth seen once. Sequencing used PBMCs. The receptors were gathered from a man aged 40-49 years in good health. Each CDR3 is given with its conserved first and last residue. D genes are given only for firm matches. Not all rows give a size; the values are once, few, many and, for expanded clones, a class.

J gene: TRBJ2-1; D gene: TRBD2; clone size: many; V gene: TRBV7-2; CDR3 DNA: TGTGCCAGCAGCTCCTTGGGCGGGAGGAATGAGCAGTTCTTC; CDR3 protein: CASSSLGGRNEQFF
J gene: TRBJ2-2; D gene: TRBD2; clone size: many; V gene: TRBV11-2; CDR3 DNA: TGTGCCAGCAGCGAAGCGGGGGGGCCCACCGGGGAGCTGTTTTTT; CDR3 protein: CASSEAGGPTGELFF
J gene: TRBJ1-2; D gene: TRBD1; clone size: many; V gene: TRBV15; CDR3 DNA: TGTGCCACCAGCAGAGGAGGGGGCGACTATGGCTACACCTTC; CDR3 protein: CATSRGGGDYGYTF
J gene: TRBJ2-2; D gene: .; clone size: many; V gene: TRBV20-1; CDR3 DNA: TGCAGTGCTAGAGCGGGGCGACAAAACGCTCAAGTGGGCACCGGGGAGCTGTTTTTT; CDR3 protein: CSARAGRQNAQVGTGELFF
J gene: TRBJ2-6; D gene: .; clone size: many; V gene: TRBV29-1; CDR3 DNA: TGCAGCGTTGATTTGGATGCAGGGAGCTCTGGGGCCAACGTCCTGACTTTC; CDR3 protein: CSVDLDAGSSGANVLTF
J gene: TRBJ1-1; D gene: .; clone size: many; V gene: TRBV6-2/TRBV6-3; CDR3 DNA: TGTGCCAGCCTAGGGACCTTGAACACTGAAGCTTTCTTT; CDR3 protein: CASLGTLNTEAFF
J gene: TRBJ2-1; D gene: TRBD1; clone size: .; V gene: TRBV27; CDR3 DNA: TGTGCCAGCACTTATCTTGGGGACAGGGCCTACAATGAGCAGTTCTTC; CDR3 protein: CASTYLGDRAYNEQFF
J gene: TRBJ1-5; D gene: .; clone size: many; V gene: TRBV7-9; CDR3 DNA: TGTGCCAGCAGCTTCGGGGGGGGGGATCAGCCCCAGCATTTT; CDR3 protein: CASSFGGGDQPQHF
J gene: TRBJ2-3; D gene: TRBD1; clone size: many; V gene: TRBV20-1; CDR3 DNA: TGCAGTGCTCGCCGGGACAGATCTTTTACGCAGTATTTT; CDR3 protein: CSARRDRSFTQYF
J gene: TRBJ2-7; D gene: .; clone size: many; V gene: TRBV18; CDR3 DNA: TGTGCCAGCTCACCAACATTGTACGAGCAGTACTTC; CDR3 protein: CASSPTLYEQYF
J gene: TRBJ1-4; D gene: .; clone size: many; V gene: TRBV15; CDR3 DNA: TGTGCCACCAGCCGTAGGGGCGAAAAACTGTTTTTT; CDR3 protein: CATSRRGEKLFF
J gene: TRBJ2-7; D gene: TRBD2; clone size: many; V gene: TRBV7-2; CDR3 DNA: TGTGCCAGCAGCTTGGGCGGGAGGGGTTACGAGCAGTACTTC; CDR3 protein: CASSLGGRGYEQYF
J gene: TRBJ2-7; D gene: .; clone size: many; V gene: TRBV11-2; CDR3 DNA: TGTGCCAGCAGCCCAGTGGGCACCCCAGGCCTGGACGAGCAGTACTTC; CDR3 protein: CASSPVGTPGLDEQYF
J gene: TRBJ2-3; D gene: .; clone size: many; V gene: TRBV3-1; CDR3 DNA: TGTGCCAGCAGAGGGTGGCACCGTGATGGAGATACGCAGTATTTT; CDR3 protein: CASRGWHRDGDTQYF
J gene: TRBJ2-7; D gene: .; clone size: many; V gene: TRBV2; CDR3 DNA: TGTGCCAGCAGGGAGGTTTGGGAGCAGTACTTC; CDR3 protein: CASREVWEQYF
J gene: TRBJ2-3; D gene: TRBD1; clone size: many; V gene: TRBV5-1; CDR3 DNA: TGCGCCAGCAGTACGGGACAGTTCACAGATACGCAGTATTTT; CDR3 protein: CASSTGQFTDTQYF
J gene: TRBJ2-3; D gene: .; clone size: few; V gene: TRBV19; CDR3 DNA: TGTGCCAGTAGTATACAAGATACGCAGTATTTT; CDR3 protein: CASSIQDTQYF
J gene: TRBJ2-3; D gene: .; clone size: many; V gene: TRBV7-6; CDR3 DNA: TGTGCCAGCAGCTTAAAACCCCGCGATACGCAGTATTTT; CDR3 protein: CASSLKPRDTQYF
J gene: TRBJ2-3; D gene: .; clone size: many; V gene: TRBV20-1; CDR3 DNA: TGCAGTGCTAGAGATGGGCAGAGGACTAGCACAGATACGCAGTATTTT; CDR3 protein: CSARDGQRTSTDTQYF
J gene: TRBJ1-3; D gene: TRBD1; clone size: many; V gene: TRBV28; CDR3 DNA: TGTGCCAGCAGCCCCTACCGGGACAGGGAACTGAAAGGAAACACCATATATTTT; CDR3 protein: CASSPYRDRELKGNTIYF
J gene: TRBJ2-3; D gene: .; clone size: many; V gene: TRBV7-7; CDR3 DNA: TGTGCCAGCAGCAGGGACCGCACAGATACGCAGTATTTT; CDR3 protein: CASSRDRTDTQYF
J gene: TRBJ2-7; D gene: .; clone size: many; V gene: TRBV7-9; CDR3 DNA: TGTGCCAGCAGCGTCAGGGGAGCCTCCTCCTACGAGCAGTACTTC; CDR3 protein: CASSVRGASSYEQYF
J gene: TRBJ1-3; D gene: TRBD1; clone size: many; V gene: TRBV6-5; CDR3 DNA: TGTGCCAGCAGTCCCACCTCACAGGGGACGACTGGAAACACCATATATTTT; CDR3 protein: CASSPTSQGTTGNTIYF
J gene: TRBJ1-4; D gene: .; clone size: many; V gene: TRBV6-1; CDR3 DNA: TGTGCCAGCAGTACCCGGAGGGGTGAAAAACTGTTTTTT; CDR3 protein: CASSTRRGEKLFF
J gene: TRBJ2-7; D gene: TRBD1; clone size: few; V gene: TRBV27; CDR3 DNA: TGTGCCAGCAGTTCCGCCGCGACAGGGCTCAACTACGAGCAGTACTTC; CDR3 protein: CASSSAATGLNYEQYF
J gene: TRBJ2-1; D gene: TRBD1; clone size: many; V gene: TRBV5-1; CDR3 DNA: TGCGCCAGCAGCCTCCGGGACAGTGGGGGAAGTGAGCAGTTCTTC; CDR3 protein: CASSLRDSGGSEQFF
J gene: TRBJ2-5; D gene: .; clone size: many; V gene: TRBV5-5; CDR3 DNA: TGTGCCAGCAGCTTGACGGGGGTTACCCAAGAGACCCAGTACTTC; CDR3 protein: CASSLTGVTQETQYF
J gene: TRBJ1-5; D gene: TRBD1; clone size: .; V gene: TRBV20-1; CDR3 DNA: TGCAGTGCTAGGCTACAGGGGTTCAATCAGCCCCAGCATTTT; CDR3 protein: CSARLQGFNQPQHF
J gene: TRBJ1-1; D gene: .; clone size: many; V gene: TRBV7-9; CDR3 DNA: TGTGCCAGCAGCTTAGAGGAGAACACTGAAGCTTTCTTT; CDR3 protein: CASSLEENTEAFF
J gene: TRBJ2-1; D gene: TRBD2; clone size: many; V gene: TRBV28; CDR3 DNA: TGTGCCAGCAGTTCGGGACTAGCGGGAGAAGGCGCACACAATGAGCAGTTCTTC; CDR3 protein: CASSSGLAGEGAHNEQFF